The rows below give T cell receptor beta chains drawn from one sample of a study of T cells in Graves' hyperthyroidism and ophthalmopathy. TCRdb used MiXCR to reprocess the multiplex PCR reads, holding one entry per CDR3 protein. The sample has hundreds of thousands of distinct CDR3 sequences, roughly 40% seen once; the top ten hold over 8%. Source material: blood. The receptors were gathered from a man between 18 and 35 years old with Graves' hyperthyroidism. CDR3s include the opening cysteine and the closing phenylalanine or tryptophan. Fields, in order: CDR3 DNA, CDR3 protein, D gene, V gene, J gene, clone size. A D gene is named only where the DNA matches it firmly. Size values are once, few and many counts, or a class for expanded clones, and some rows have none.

CDR3nt: TGCAGCGCGGGGGGACAGACCCAGTACTTC
CDR3aa: CSAGGQTQYF
d_gene: TRBD2
v_gene: TRBV20-1
j_gene: TRBJ2-5
abundance: many

CDR3nt: TGTGCCTGGAGAGGACAGGGTTTCGGGGAGCTGTTTTTT
CDR3aa: CAWRGQGFGELFF
d_gene: TRBD1
v_gene: TRBV30
j_gene: TRBJ2-2
abundance: .

CDR3nt: TGCAGCAGAGATCGAGGGACAGGCTATGGCTACACCTTC
CDR3aa: CSRDRGTGYGYTF
d_gene: TRBD1
v_gene: TRBV29-1
j_gene: TRBJ1-2
abundance: .

CDR3nt: TGTGCCAGCAGCGAGTCGACAGGGGCCATGAACACTGAAGCTTTCTTT
CDR3aa: CASSESTGAMNTEAFF
d_gene: TRBD1
v_gene: TRBV9
j_gene: TRBJ1-1
abundance: .

CDR3nt: TGTGCCAGCAGCCCTCATCAAGTGAGCTCCTATAATTCACCCCTCCACTTT
CDR3aa: CASSPHQVSSYNSPLHF
d_gene: .
v_gene: TRBV9
j_gene: TRBJ1-6
abundance: many

CDR3nt: TGCAGCGTGACAGGGGAAGTCAACGAGCAGTACTTC
CDR3aa: CSVTGEVNEQYF
d_gene: TRBD1
v_gene: TRBV29-1
j_gene: TRBJ2-7
abundance: many

CDR3nt: TGCGCCAGCAGCCACGTACAGGGATTCGAGCAGTACTTC
CDR3aa: CASSHVQGFEQYF
d_gene: .
v_gene: TRBV4-1
j_gene: TRBJ2-7
abundance: few

CDR3nt: TGTGCTACGAGCCTACAGGGGGAGAACACTGAAGCTTTCTTT
CDR3aa: CATSLQGENTEAFF
d_gene: TRBD1
v_gene: TRBV25-1
j_gene: TRBJ1-1
abundance: .

CDR3nt: TGTGCCAGCAATTTAGCGCTGGGCCCAAAGGTTTCCTACGAGCAGTACTTC
CDR3aa: CASNLALGPKVSYEQYF
d_gene: .
v_gene: TRBV12-3/TRBV12-4
j_gene: TRBJ2-7
abundance: .

CDR3nt: TGTGCCAGCGTCCGGGGGGCCGGGGAGACCCAGTACTTC
CDR3aa: CASVRGAGETQYF
d_gene: .
v_gene: TRBV25-1
j_gene: TRBJ2-5
abundance: once

CDR3nt: TGTGCCAGCAGCTTCGGCAGGGAAGAGACCCAGTACTTC
CDR3aa: CASSFGREETQYF
d_gene: .
v_gene: TRBV7-3
j_gene: TRBJ2-5
abundance: many

CDR3nt: TGTGCCAGCAGCCCCCGGGAGGTGCTGGGGGGAGAGCAGTACTTC
CDR3aa: CASSPREVLGGEQYF
d_gene: TRBD2
v_gene: TRBV11-2
j_gene: TRBJ2-7
abundance: few

CDR3nt: TGTGCCAGCAGCTTATTTGGGGTGAGAGGCGAGCAGTACTTC
CDR3aa: CASSLFGVRGEQYF
d_gene: .
v_gene: TRBV7-9
j_gene: TRBJ2-7
abundance: few

CDR3nt: TGTGCCAGCAGTTCCCGGGGAGGGACTGGGGCCAGCGTCCTGACTTTC
CDR3aa: CASSSRGGTGASVLTF
d_gene: TRBD2
v_gene: TRBV6-5
j_gene: TRBJ2-6
abundance: .

CDR3nt: TGTGCCAGCAGCTTAGCGACAGGGGCCAACGTCCTGACTTTC
CDR3aa: CASSLATGANVLTF
d_gene: .
v_gene: TRBV9
j_gene: TRBJ2-6
abundance: .

CDR3nt: TGTGCCAGCAGTTACAACCGGGACGGGGATACGCAGTATTTT
CDR3aa: CASSYNRDGDTQYF
d_gene: .
v_gene: TRBV6-5
j_gene: TRBJ2-3
abundance: .

CDR3nt: TGCAGTGCCCCGGGACTAGCGGGAGGAGAGACCCAGCATTTT
CDR3aa: CSAPGLAGGETQHF
d_gene: .
v_gene: TRBV20-1
j_gene: TRBJ1-5
abundance: once

CDR3nt: TGTGCCAGCAGCTTAAGGCAGGGGGGTGAGCAGTTCTTC
CDR3aa: CASSLRQGGEQFF
d_gene: .
v_gene: TRBV7-2
j_gene: TRBJ2-1
abundance: .

CDR3nt: TGTGCCAGCAGTCATAGGACTAGCGGGGGGGCCAATGAGCAGTTCTTC
CDR3aa: CASSHRTSGGANEQFF
d_gene: TRBD2
v_gene: TRBV2
j_gene: TRBJ2-1
abundance: .

CDR3nt: TGTGCCAGCAGCGTAGGGACTAGCGGGGGATCACAAGAGACCCAGTACTTC
CDR3aa: CASSVGTSGGSQETQYF
d_gene: TRBD2
v_gene: TRBV9
j_gene: TRBJ2-5
abundance: .

CDR3nt: TGCAGTGCTAGAGATAGGGGTGAAAAACTGTTTTTT
CDR3aa: CSARDRGEKLFF
d_gene: .
v_gene: TRBV20-1
j_gene: TRBJ1-4
abundance: .

CDR3nt: TGCAGTGCTAGAGGAGTAGCGGGAGGGCCTGGAGATACGCAGTATTTT
CDR3aa: CSARGVAGGPGDTQYF
d_gene: TRBD2
v_gene: TRBV20-1
j_gene: TRBJ2-3
abundance: .

CDR3nt: TGCAGTGCTTCGGGGGGACCCGGGGAGCTGTTTTTT
CDR3aa: CSASGGPGELFF
d_gene: TRBD2
v_gene: TRBV20-1
j_gene: TRBJ2-2
abundance: .

CDR3nt: TGTGCCAGCAGTTACTCCCGGGACCCCAGTGCCTACGAGCAGTACTTC
CDR3aa: CASSYSRDPSAYEQYF
d_gene: .
v_gene: TRBV6-6
j_gene: TRBJ2-7
abundance: few

CDR3nt: TGTGCCAGCAGCGTAGGAGGAGGGGCGGCTCAGTACTTC
CDR3aa: CASSVGGGAAQYF
d_gene: .
v_gene: TRBV9
j_gene: TRBJ2-7
abundance: many

CDR3nt: TGTGCCAGCAGTTCGGGACAGGGGTTCACTGAAGCTTTCTTT
CDR3aa: CASSSGQGFTEAFF
d_gene: TRBD1
v_gene: TRBV12-3/TRBV12-4
j_gene: TRBJ1-1
abundance: many

CDR3nt: TGTGCCAGCAGCTCAGGGGGTCTCGATCCGTTTAGGGAGACCCAGTACTTC
CDR3aa: CASSSGGLDPFRETQYF
d_gene: TRBD1
v_gene: TRBV7-6
j_gene: TRBJ2-5
abundance: once

CDR3nt: TGTGCCAGCAGCCCGGGACAGATTAACACTGAAGCTTTCTTT
CDR3aa: CASSPGQINTEAFF
d_gene: TRBD1
v_gene: TRBV7-3
j_gene: TRBJ1-1
abundance: .

CDR3nt: TGTGCCATCAGTGAGGACAGGGCCCAGGAGCAGTACTTC
CDR3aa: CAISEDRAQEQYF
d_gene: TRBD1
v_gene: TRBV10-3
j_gene: TRBJ2-7
abundance: many

CDR3nt: TGTGCCAGTAGTCGAGGACAGGCTATCCAAGAGACCCAGTACTTC
CDR3aa: CASSRGQAIQETQYF
d_gene: TRBD1
v_gene: TRBV19
j_gene: TRBJ2-5
abundance: .

CDR3nt: TGTGCCAGCCGACCTTCGAGCTGGTACACCGGGGAGCTGTTTTTT
CDR3aa: CASRPSSWYTGELFF
d_gene: .
v_gene: TRBV7-2
j_gene: TRBJ2-2
abundance: .

CDR3nt: TGCGCCAGCAGCTTGGGACTAGCGGGAGGTGGTAGGGACGAGCAGTACTTC
CDR3aa: CASSLGLAGGGRDEQYF
d_gene: TRBD2
v_gene: TRBV5-1
j_gene: TRBJ2-7
abundance: few

CDR3nt: TGCAGCGGTAGGGGTTTCTATGGCTACACCTTC
CDR3aa: CSGRGFYGYTF
d_gene: .
v_gene: TRBV29-1
j_gene: TRBJ1-2
abundance: many

CDR3nt: TGTGCCAGCAGTGAACGTCCCGGGGCAACGGCTGGGGCCAACGTCCTGACTTTC
CDR3aa: CASSERPGATAGANVLTF
d_gene: .
v_gene: TRBV6-1
j_gene: TRBJ2-6
abundance: once

CDR3nt: TGTGCCAGCAGCCCACTACAAAGGACAGGGGGGGAGACCCAGTACTTC
CDR3aa: CASSPLQRTGGETQYF
d_gene: TRBD1
v_gene: TRBV7-8
j_gene: TRBJ2-5
abundance: few

CDR3nt: TGTGCCAGCAGTTTTGACAGCTATGGCTACACCTTC
CDR3aa: CASSFDSYGYTF
d_gene: .
v_gene: TRBV12-3/TRBV12-4
j_gene: TRBJ1-2
abundance: many

CDR3nt: TGCGCCAGCAGCTTGGAACCAGGGTGGGACTACGAGCAGTACTTC
CDR3aa: CASSLEPGWDYEQYF
d_gene: .
v_gene: TRBV5-1
j_gene: TRBJ2-7
abundance: .

CDR3nt: TGTGCTAGTGGTGGGGGGTATAGCAATCAGCCCCAGCATTTT
CDR3aa: CASGGGYSNQPQHF
d_gene: .
v_gene: TRBV10-3
j_gene: TRBJ1-5
abundance: .

CDR3nt: TGTGCCAGCAGTGACCCCGGGACAGCCGTTTATGGCTACACCTTC
CDR3aa: CASSDPGTAVYGYTF
d_gene: TRBD1
v_gene: TRBV25-1
j_gene: TRBJ1-2
abundance: many

CDR3nt: TGTGCCATCAGTGAGGGGAGACAGACATACACTGAAGCTTTCTTT
CDR3aa: CAISEGRQTYTEAFF
d_gene: .
v_gene: TRBV10-3
j_gene: TRBJ1-1
abundance: many

CDR3nt: TGTGCCAGCAGCCAAGATGAGTACACTGAAGCTTTCTTT
CDR3aa: CASSQDEYTEAFF
d_gene: .
v_gene: TRBV7-8
j_gene: TRBJ1-1
abundance: many

CDR3nt: TGTGCCAGCAGTTCGGGGAGGCGGGAAGAGACCCAGTACTTC
CDR3aa: CASSSGRREETQYF
d_gene: .
v_gene: TRBV12-3/TRBV12-4
j_gene: TRBJ2-5
abundance: .

CDR3nt: TGCAGCTTCCAGGGGTATGGCTACACCTTC
CDR3aa: CSFQGYGYTF
d_gene: .
v_gene: TRBV29-1
j_gene: TRBJ1-2
abundance: .

CDR3nt: TGCAGCGTTGAAGAGGGACTGGGCTATGGCTACACCTTC
CDR3aa: CSVEEGLGYGYTF
d_gene: .
v_gene: TRBV29-1
j_gene: TRBJ1-2
abundance: .

CDR3nt: TGCAGCGTTGAGGAGGGCGTAGGGTACTTC
CDR3aa: CSVEEGVGYF
d_gene: .
v_gene: TRBV29-1
j_gene: TRBJ2-7
abundance: .

CDR3nt: TGTGCCAGCAGCCCCGGACAGAGACAATACGAGCAGTACTTC
CDR3aa: CASSPGQRQYEQYF
d_gene: .
v_gene: TRBV9
j_gene: TRBJ2-7
abundance: many

CDR3nt: TGTGCCAGCAGTTACGACGACTATAATTCACCCCTCCACTTT
CDR3aa: CASSYDDYNSPLHF
d_gene: .
v_gene: TRBV6-5
j_gene: TRBJ1-6
abundance: .

CDR3nt: TGTGCCAGCAGCTCGGACAGGGGTCCCAATCAGCCCCAGCATTTT
CDR3aa: CASSSDRGPNQPQHF
d_gene: TRBD1
v_gene: TRBV7-9
j_gene: TRBJ1-5
abundance: many

CDR3nt: TGTGCCAGCACCCTAGGCGGCGAGACCCAGTACTTC
CDR3aa: CASTLGGETQYF
d_gene: .
v_gene: TRBV2
j_gene: TRBJ2-5
abundance: many

CDR3nt: TGTGCCAGTAGTATAGTCCTTCAATCCCGCCAGCCCCAGCATTTT
CDR3aa: CASSIVLQSRQPQHF
d_gene: .
v_gene: TRBV19
j_gene: TRBJ1-5
abundance: many

CDR3nt: TGTGCCAGCAGTTGGGCAGTCACTAATTCACCCCTCCACTTT
CDR3aa: CASSWAVTNSPLHF
d_gene: .
v_gene: TRBV6-5
j_gene: TRBJ1-6
abundance: .

CDR3nt: TGTGCCAGCAGCTTATCTGCAGGAGACTATGGCTACACCTTC
CDR3aa: CASSLSAGDYGYTF
d_gene: .
v_gene: TRBV7-3
j_gene: TRBJ1-2
abundance: many

CDR3nt: TGTGCCAGTGGGCAACAGGGGCTGGGAACTGAAGCTTTCTTT
CDR3aa: CASGQQGLGTEAFF
d_gene: TRBD1
v_gene: TRBV19
j_gene: TRBJ1-1
abundance: .

CDR3nt: TGTGCCAGCTACTTCGGGACAGGGAGGTTTTGCCAGTACTTC
CDR3aa: CASYFGTGRFCQYF
d_gene: TRBD1
v_gene: TRBV2
j_gene: TRBJ2-5
abundance: many

CDR3nt: TGTGCCAGCAGCATCGGACAGAACCTTAACTATGGCTACACCTTC
CDR3aa: CASSIGQNLNYGYTF
d_gene: .
v_gene: TRBV15
j_gene: TRBJ1-2
abundance: .